Listed below are T cell receptor beta chains from one sample, sequenced in a study of cytotoxic CD8 clonotypes in ibrutinib-treated CLL. The protocol was immunoSEQ multiplex PCR, while the TCRdb copy is restricted to in-frame clones and leaves out a portion. This repertoire shows 300,000 to 350,000 clones, 70% to 80% found once; its top ten account for more than 6%. Sample: PBMCs, taken before ibrutinib treatment. The receptors derive from a human donor with chronic lymphocytic leukemia. CDR3s include the opening cysteine and the closing phenylalanine or tryptophan. Each record gives: D gene, clone size, V gene, J gene, CDR3 protein, CDR3 DNA. A D gene is named only where the DNA matches it firmly. Rows may omit the clone size; those that give it use once, few, many or a size class.

.	.	TRBV9	TRBJ2-7	CASSAALVGGEQYF	TGTGCCAGCAGCGCCGCGTTGGTGGGAGGCGAGCAGTACTTC
TRBD2	.	TRBV10-3	TRBJ2-7	CAIASGTRGSYEQYF	TGTGCCATAGCCTCCGGGACTAGGGGCTCCTACGAGCAGTACTTC
.	.	TRBV18	TRBJ2-7	CASSPLLGADEQYF	TGTGCCAGCTCACCATTACTGGGGGCGGACGAGCAGTACTTC
TRBD1	.	TRBV10-3	TRBJ2-7	CAISERTGLDEQYF	TGTGCCATCAGTGAGCGGACAGGGTTAGACGAGCAGTACTTC
.	.	TRBV19	TRBJ1-5	CASSLIGQIYSNQPQHF	TGTGCCAGTAGCTTGATCGGACAGATTTATAGCAATCAGCCCCAGCATTTT
.	.	TRBV6-4	TRBJ1-2	CASSDSRRDYGYTF	TGTGCCAGCAGTGACTCTCGGCGGGACTATGGCTACACCTTC
.	.	TRBV6-5	TRBJ2-7	CASSYIRFDSYEQYF	TGTGCCAGCAGTTACATCAGGTTTGACTCCTACGAGCAGTACTTC
TRBD2	.	TRBV19	TRBJ2-7	CASSTAGTSGYEQYF	TGTGCCAGTAGTACAGCCGGGACTAGCGGATACGAGCAGTACTTC
.	.	TRBV5-1	TRBJ2-1	CASSLERPGSSYNEQFF	TGCGCCAGCAGCTTGGAAAGGCCGGGGAGCTCCTACAATGAGCAGTTCTTC
.	.	TRBV9	TRBJ1-5	CASSGGNSNQPQHF	TGTGCCAGCAGCGGTGGAAATAGCAATCAGCCCCAGCATTTT
TRBD2	.	TRBV5-1	TRBJ2-5	CASSLLAGDQETQYF	TGCGCCAGCAGCTTACTAGCGGGAGACCAAGAGACCCAGTACTTC
.	.	TRBV4-1	TRBJ2-7	CASSPPQRARYEQYF	TGCGCCAGCAGCCCACCCCAGCGGGCGCGATACGAGCAGTACTTC
.	.	TRBV11-2	TRBJ2-3	CASSLGSAVTDTQYF	TGTGCCAGCAGCTTGGGATCGGCGGTCACAGATACGCAGTATTTT
.	.	TRBV5-1	TRBJ2-1	CASAPTGVSYNEQFF	TGCGCCAGCGCTCCTACGGGTGTCTCCTACAATGAGCAGTTCTTC
.	few	TRBV5-4	TRBJ1-2	CASSLDSRGYTF	TGTGCCAGCAGCCTCGACAGCCGGGGCTACACCTTC
TRBD1	.	TRBV5-1	TRBJ1-1	CASSGRQGTWSTEAFF	TGCGCCAGCAGCGGGCGACAGGGGACCTGGAGCACTGAAGCTTTCTTT
.	.	TRBV6-5	TRBJ2-7	CASSYRFSSYEQYF	TGTGCCAGCAGTTATCGTTTTAGCTCCTACGAGCAGTACTTC
TRBD2	.	TRBV4-2	TRBJ2-7	CASSQELAGRGLEQYF	TGTGCCAGCAGCCAAGAGCTAGCGGGTAGGGGCCTCGAGCAGTACTTC
.	once	TRBV7-9	TRBJ2-2	CASSARGLGTGELFF	TGTGCCAGCAGCGCCCGCGGTTTAGGGACCGGGGAGCTGTTTTTT
TRBD2	.	TRBV30	TRBJ2-5	CAWSLAGGRRETQYF	TGTGCCTGGTCTCTAGCGGGAGGACGACGGGAGACCCAGTACTTC
.	.	TRBV6-6	TRBJ2-3	CASSYSPHLRTDTQYF	TGTGCCAGCAGTTACTCTCCGCACCTACGCACAGATACGCAGTATTTT
TRBD1	.	TRBV27	TRBJ2-7	CASSPGTGISYEQYF	TGTGCCAGCAGTCCCGGGACAGGTATTTCCTACGAGCAGTACTTC
.	.	TRBV29-1	TRBJ2-1	CSVVGWGAPFDEQFF	TGCAGCGTTGTAGGATGGGGAGCGCCTTTCGATGAGCAGTTCTTC
.	few	TRBV7-2	TRBJ2-3	CASSLGTTADTQYF	TGTGCCAGCAGCTTGGGGACCACAGCAGATACGCAGTATTTT
.	.	TRBV27	TRBJ1-1	CASSSGEMNTEAFF	TGTGCCAGCAGTTCAGGAGAGATGAACACTGAAGCTTTCTTT
.	.	TRBV6-1	TRBJ1-1	CASSETHRNPEAFF	TGTGCCAGCAGTGAAACCCACAGAAACCCTGAAGCTTTCTTT
.	.	TRBV28	TRBJ2-7	CAHREGGSYEQYF	TGTGCCCACAGGGAGGGGGGCTCCTACGAGCAGTACTTC
.	.	TRBV12-5	TRBJ2-7	CASGGAYEQYF	TGTGCTAGCGGGGGAGCCTACGAGCAGTACTTC
TRBD2	.	TRBV2	TRBJ2-7	CASSDWLAGPHTYEQYF	TGTGCCAGCAGTGACTGGCTAGCGGGACCTCATACCTACGAGCAGTACTTC
TRBD1	.	TRBV7-2	TRBJ1-4	CASSTDRVSEKLFF	TGTGCCAGCAGCACCGACAGGGTGTCTGAAAAACTGTTTTTT
.	.	TRBV5-1	TRBJ1-2	CASSLTPGTHYGYTF	TGCGCCAGCAGCTTAACCCCCGGGACTCACTATGGCTACACCTTC
TRBD1	.	TRBV7-8	TRBJ1-5	CASSSGQEVGSQHF	TGTGCCAGCAGCAGCGGACAGGAGGTGGGGTCCCAGCATTTT
TRBD2	.	TRBV9	TRBJ2-3	CASSAGTSGSSDTQYF	TGTGCCAGCAGCGCGGGGACTAGCGGGAGTTCAGATACGCAGTATTTT
.	.	TRBV6-5	TRBJ1-4	CASKQGSLAEKLFF	TGTGCCAGCAAGCAGGGTAGTCTGGCTGAAAAACTGTTTTTT
TRBD1	.	TRBV5-1	TRBJ1-1	CASGGTENTEAFF	TGCGCCAGCGGCGGGACAGAGAACACTGAAGCTTTCTTT
TRBD1	.	TRBV11-3	TRBJ2-7	CASSSTDRGGYEQYF	TGTGCCAGCAGCTCAACGGACAGGGGGGGGTACGAGCAGTACTTC
.	.	TRBV5-1	TRBJ2-1	CASSLAGAGEQFF	TGCGCCAGCAGCTTGGCCGGGGCTGGGGAGCAGTTCTTC
.	.	TRBV20-1	TRBJ2-5	CSGSQQETQYF	TGCAGTGGGAGCCAGCAAGAGACCCAGTACTTC
TRBD2	.	TRBV28	TRBJ2-7	CASINSGLADNYEQYF	TGTGCCAGCATCAATTCAGGGCTAGCGGATAACTACGAGCAGTACTTC
TRBD2	.	TRBV30	TRBJ2-1	CAWRDKTGLAATNEQFF	TGTGCCTGGAGAGATAAAACGGGACTAGCGGCTACCAATGAGCAGTTCTTC
.	.	TRBV27	TRBJ2-1	CASSLRDARNEQFF	TGTGCCAGCAGTCTACGGGACGCTCGCAATGAGCAGTTCTTC
.	once	TRBV18	TRBJ2-1	CASSPSPGDYNEQFF	TGTGCCAGCTCACCATCCCCAGGGGACTACAATGAGCAGTTCTTC
TRBD1	.	TRBV4-2	TRBJ1-2	CASSRVGTDVNYGYTF	TGTGCCAGCAGCAGGGTAGGGACAGATGTTAACTATGGCTACACCTTC
TRBD1	.	TRBV15	TRBJ1-2	CATSRDITGGPYGYTF	TGTGCCACCAGCAGAGATATTACAGGGGGGCCCTATGGCTACACCTTC
.	.	TRBV12-5	TRBJ1-5	CASGLVLSGFGNQPQHF	TGTGCTAGTGGTTTGGTACTATCGGGTTTTGGCAATCAGCCCCAGCATTTT
TRBD1	.	TRBV7-8	TRBJ2-7	CASSRVLTGAHEQYF	TGTGCCAGCAGCCGAGTACTGACAGGGGCCCACGAGCAGTACTTC
.	.	TRBV6-5	TRBJ1-2	CASSGPGGNTYGYTF	TGTGCCAGCAGTGGTCCCGGGGGCAATACCTATGGCTACACCTTC
.	.	TRBV7-8	TRBJ1-3	CASSLAQGGNTIYF	TGTGCCAGCAGCTTAGCACAGGGAGGAAACACCATATATTTT
.	.	TRBV14	TRBJ1-1	CASSQVQHAGNTEAFF	TGTGCCAGCAGCCAAGTTCAGCATGCAGGGAACACTGAAGCTTTCTTT
.	.	TRBV5-1	TRBJ2-3	CASSLSGLTDTQYF	TGCGCCAGCAGCTTATCGGGACTTACAGATACGCAGTATTTT
.	.	TRBV18	TRBJ2-7	CASSPVGRGSEQYF	TGTGCCAGCTCACCCGTCGGTAGGGGGAGCGAGCAGTACTTC
TRBD1	once	TRBV29-1	TRBJ1-1	CSVVRTGVTEAFF	TGCAGCGTTGTTAGGACAGGGGTCACTGAAGCTTTCTTT
.	.	TRBV7-2	TRBJ2-5	CASSVLETQYF	TGTGCCAGCAGCGTGCTGGAGACCCAGTACTTC
.	.	TRBV13	TRBJ2-6	CASSFSGANVLTF	TGTGCCAGCAGTTTTTCTGGGGCCAACGTCCTGACTTTC
TRBD2	.	TRBV9	TRBJ2-5	CASSDLGTSGREETQYF	TGTGCCAGCAGCGATCTTGGGACTAGCGGGAGGGAAGAGACCCAGTACTTC
TRBD2	.	TRBV19	TRBJ2-1	CASSPGLVPYNEQFF	TGTGCCAGTAGTCCCGGACTAGTCCCCTACAATGAGCAGTTCTTC
.	once	TRBV4-3	TRBJ2-4	CASSQDRGLAKNIQYF	TGCGCCAGCAGCCAAGATCGGGGCTTAGCCAAAAACATTCAGTACTTC